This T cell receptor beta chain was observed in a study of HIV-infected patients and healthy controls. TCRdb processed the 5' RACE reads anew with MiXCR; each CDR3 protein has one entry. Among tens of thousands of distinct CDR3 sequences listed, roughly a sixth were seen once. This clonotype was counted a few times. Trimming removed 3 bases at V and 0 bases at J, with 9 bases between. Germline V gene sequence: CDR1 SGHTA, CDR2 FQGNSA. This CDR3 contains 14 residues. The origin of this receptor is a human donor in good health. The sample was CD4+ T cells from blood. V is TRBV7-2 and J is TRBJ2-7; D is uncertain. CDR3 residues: CASSFSWISYEQYF. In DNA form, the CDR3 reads TGTGCCAGCAGCTTTAGCTGGATCTCCTACGAGCAGTACTTC.